This TCR beta chain came from a study of CXCR3-negative and CXCR3-positive naive CD8 T cells. General study findings and limits: Greater hydrophobicity was found in TRB CDR3s of CXCR3-positive naive cells than of CXCR3-negative naive cells. Naive CXCR3-negative and CXCR3-positive cells had similar TRBV-TRBJ usage; memory differed.

The libraries of TRB cDNA were constructed through 5' RACE using UMI labels. TCRdb re-called the 5' RACE reads and catalogs CDR3 proteins one per entry, DNA excluded. Its table lists roughly 120,000 distinct CDR3 sequences. With respect to this clonotype: What it binds is not known.

Naive CD8+ T cells showed CD45RO-CCR7+CD27+CD95-. CDR3 length: 15 amino acids. The sequenced sample consisted of naive CXCR3+ CD8+ T cells from blood. Subset denoted: CD45RO-CCR7+CD27+CD95- naive CD8+ T cells expressing CXCR3 (TNR3+). The chain combines TRBV12-3 or TRBV12-4 with TRBJ2-5; TCRdb proposes TRBD1, but this gene call is untestable without DNA. This TCR was recovered from a human donor in good health. Some clones in this sample may be carry-over from other donors' samples. This CDR3 reads CASSPFGQGQETQYF.